This T cell receptor beta chain was sequenced for a study of T cells in Graves' hyperthyroidism and ophthalmopathy. General study points: Most clonotypes expanded in the thyroid (above 0.001) were also present in blood.

V was shortened by 2 bases and J by 2 bases, with 6 bases between the two germline ends. From germline, CDR1 is SEHNR and CDR2 FQNEAQ (reference sequence). The CDR3 length is 13 residues. This clonotype was observed many times. The antigen is not known. Graves' hyperthyroidism showing no ophthalmopathy progression within 18 months was considered stable. Hyperthyroidism in the patients, aged 18 to 65, was newly diagnosed and under 2 months in duration. Patients with uncontrolled infections, other autoimmune diseases, pregnancy or lactation were excluded. Regions amplified from RNA transcripts were the TCR beta CDR3 regions. Carried out on the TCR CDR3, a first-round RT-PCR used the HTBI primer set. MiXCR, run by TCRdb on the multiplex PCR reads, gives a single entry per CDR3 protein. Of hundreds of thousands of distinct CDR3 sequences detected, roughly a third appear once; the ten largest clones hold 30% to 40%.

Sequenced sample: blood. This TCR came from a woman aged 40 to 55 with Graves' hyperthyroidism. The chain employs TRBV7-9 and TRBJ1-2, with no clear D. CDR3 protein: CASSLIENYGYTF. CDR3 coding DNA: TGTGCCAGCAGCTTAATTGAAAACTATGGCTACACCTTC.